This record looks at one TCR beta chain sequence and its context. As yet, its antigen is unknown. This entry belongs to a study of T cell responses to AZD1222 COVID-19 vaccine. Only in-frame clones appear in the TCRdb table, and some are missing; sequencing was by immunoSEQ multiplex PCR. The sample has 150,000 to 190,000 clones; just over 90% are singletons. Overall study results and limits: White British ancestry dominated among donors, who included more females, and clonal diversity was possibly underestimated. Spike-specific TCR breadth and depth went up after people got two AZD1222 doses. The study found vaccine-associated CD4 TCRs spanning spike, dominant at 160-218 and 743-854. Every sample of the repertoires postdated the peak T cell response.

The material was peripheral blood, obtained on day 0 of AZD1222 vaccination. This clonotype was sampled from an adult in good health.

The CDR3 loop reads CASRPRTNTEAFF. CDR3 coding DNA: TGTGCCAGCAGACCACGGACGAACACTGAAGCTTTCTTT. The chain has TRBV5-4 and TRBJ1-1; D not certain. V lost 5 bases to trimming and J lost 1 base, with 9 bases between them. There are 13 residues in the CDR3. The V gene's germline CDR1 is SGHNT and CDR2 YYREEE (reference sequence). Supplemented by reference TRBV5-4 and TRBJ1-1, the full variable domain reads ETGVTQSPTHLIKTRGQQVTLRCSSQSGHNTVSWYQQALGQGPQFIFQYYREEENGRGNFPPRFSGLQFPNYSSELNVNALELDDSALYLCASRPRTNTEAFFGQGTRLTVV.